This is a list of T cell receptor beta chains from one sample in a study of T cells in tumors after PD-1 blockade. Assay: immunoSEQ multiplex PCR; the TCRdb copy retains only in-frame clones and omits some. In the table there are roughly 19,000 clones, 81% of which are singletons. The sequences come from PBMCs, collected after anti-PD-1 therapy. All receptors derive from a human donor with advanced basal cell or squamous cell carcinoma (not recorded which). CDR3s include the opening cysteine and the closing phenylalanine or tryptophan. Fields, in order: D gene, CDR3 length, clone size, J gene, V gene, CDR3 DNA, CDR3 protein. D genes are given only for firm matches. Some rows mark clone size as missing; the rest say once, few, many or name a class of expanded clone.

D gene: -; CDR3 length: 11; clone size: few; J gene: TRBJ2-7; V gene: TRBV3-1/TRBV3-2; CDR3 DNA: TGTGCCAGCAGCCAATCCTACGAGCAGTACTTC; CDR3 protein: CASSQSYEQYF
D gene: -; CDR3 length: 14; clone size: -; J gene: TRBJ1-4; V gene: TRBV3-1/TRBV3-2; CDR3 DNA: TGTGCCAGCAGCCCACCCGCAACTAATGAAAAACTGTTTTTT; CDR3 protein: CASSPPATNEKLFF
D gene: -; CDR3 length: 16; clone size: -; J gene: TRBJ2-6; V gene: TRBV19; CDR3 DNA: TGTGCCAGCGATGAAGAGGGTGCCTCTGGGGCCAACGTCCTGACTTTC; CDR3 protein: CASDEEGASGANVLTF
D gene: -; CDR3 length: 14; clone size: few; J gene: TRBJ2-3; V gene: TRBV7-3; CDR3 DNA: TGTGCCAGCAGCCGAGCAAGAAACACAGATACGCAGTATTTT; CDR3 protein: CASSRARNTDTQYF
D gene: -; CDR3 length: 12; clone size: -; J gene: TRBJ2-1; V gene: TRBV29-1; CDR3 DNA: TGCAGCGCTCGGCCTTATGGCGATGAGCAGTTCTTC; CDR3 protein: CSARPYGDEQFF
D gene: TRBD1; CDR3 length: 13; clone size: -; J gene: TRBJ2-7; V gene: TRBV6-5; CDR3 DNA: TGTGCCAGCAGGGTGACAGGGGTAGGGGAGCAGTACTTC; CDR3 protein: CASRVTGVGEQYF
D gene: -; CDR3 length: 13; clone size: -; J gene: TRBJ2-5; V gene: TRBV20-1; CDR3 DNA: TGCAGTGCTAGTTACAGTCCTCAAGAGACCCAGTACTTC; CDR3 protein: CSASYSPQETQYF
D gene: -; CDR3 length: 16; clone size: -; J gene: TRBJ2-3; V gene: TRBV5-6; CDR3 DNA: TGTGCCAGCAGCTTTGGTTATAGGGTGAAAACAGATACGCAGTATTTT; CDR3 protein: CASSFGYRVKTDTQYF
D gene: -; CDR3 length: 17; clone size: -; J gene: TRBJ1-4; V gene: TRBV4-1; CDR3 DNA: TGCGCCAGCAGCCAAGATCACCTTCGGGGGGCTAATGAAAAACTGTTTTTT; CDR3 protein: CASSQDHLRGANEKLFF
D gene: -; CDR3 length: 16; clone size: -; J gene: TRBJ2-1; V gene: TRBV24-1; CDR3 DNA: TGTGCCACCAGTGACCTCCCAGCTAGCACGTACAATGAGCAGTTCTTC; CDR3 protein: CATSDLPASTYNEQFF
D gene: -; CDR3 length: 11; clone size: few; J gene: TRBJ1-5; V gene: TRBV6-6; CDR3 DNA: TGTGCCAGCAAGGGCAATCAGCCCCAGCATTTT; CDR3 protein: CASKGNQPQHF
D gene: -; CDR3 length: 14; clone size: -; J gene: TRBJ1-2; V gene: TRBV18; CDR3 DNA: TGTGCCAGCTCCCCGATGGGGGAGTTGGGTGGCTACACCTTC; CDR3 protein: CASSPMGELGGYTF
D gene: -; CDR3 length: 13; clone size: -; J gene: TRBJ2-3; V gene: TRBV5-5; CDR3 DNA: TGTGCCAGCAACGACAGGCCGGACGATACGCAGTATTTT; CDR3 protein: CASNDRPDDTQYF
D gene: TRBD1; CDR3 length: 15; clone size: -; J gene: TRBJ2-7; V gene: TRBV28; CDR3 DNA: TGTGCCAGCAGTTTGCCCAGACAGGGTTTCGGGGCCGCTTATTTC; CDR3 protein: CASSLPRQGFGAAYF
D gene: TRBD2; CDR3 length: 16; clone size: few; J gene: TRBJ2-1; V gene: TRBV5-4; CDR3 DNA: TGTGCCAGCAGCTTGCTAGCGGGAGTTAAGTACAATGAGCAGTTCTTC; CDR3 protein: CASSLLAGVKYNEQFF
D gene: -; CDR3 length: 15; clone size: -; J gene: TRBJ1-2; V gene: TRBV5-1; CDR3 DNA: TGCGCCAGCAGCGTGGAAGGGTTTGAGGGTGGAGGCTACACCTTC; CDR3 protein: CASSVEGFEGGGYTF